This T cell receptor (beta chain) is drawn from a study of blood T cell repertoires in COVID-19. Study at large: Material from acute and convalescent COVID-19 was sourced from the United States, Italy and Spain. PBMCs, B-cell-depleted T cells, or T cells were the source of the cDNA or gDNA that made up the material.

As originally analysed: Reference gene primer amplification gave estimated nucleated cell counts. Sequencing used immunoSEQ multiplex PCR; TCRdb keeps in-frame clones, though not all of them. V, J and clone size reflect that table, while D and trimming were determined from the DNA. There are hundreds of thousands of clones in the sample; approximately 88% occur only once, and about 7% lies in the top ten. The CDR3 length is 15 residues. CDR1 and CDR2 (germline): ENHRY, SYGVKD. V trimming: 4 bases; J trimming: 9 bases; junction bases outside the gene matches: 15. The chain employs TRBV10-3 and TRBJ2-7, with 7 bases lining up with TRBD1. This clonotype originated in a young woman who had recovered from COVID-19. Material for sequencing was peripheral blood. CDR3 coding DNA: TGTGCCATCAGTGGATCAGCACCGCGACAGGGCGGGCAGTACTTC. Its protein is CAISGSAPRQGGQYF.